Shown below are 5 T cell receptor beta chains from a single sample sequenced in a study of shared clonotypes between healthy human individuals. Profiled with immunoSEQ multiplex PCR; TCRdb holds only in-frame clones, not every one. The top ten hold 0.13% to 0.15% of the sample, which has millions of clones, 85% to 95% seen once. Source material: naive CD4+ T cells sorted from blood. The subset denotes: CD45RA+ positively selected. The receptors derive from a man aged 18 to 29 in good health.

The rearrangement joins TRBV5-1 to TRBJ2-2, with D maybe TRBD2 (6 bases). Looked up from germline, CDR1 is SGHRS and CDR2 is YFSETQ. This CDR3 is 12 amino acids long. V was cut by 0 bases and J by 13 bases, with 10 bases left in between. CDR3: CASSLDETRLFF. Written as DNA, the CDR3 is TGCGCCAGCAGCTTGGATGAGACTAGGCTGTTTTTT.

This chain links TRBV4-3 with TRBJ2-1; 8 bases match TRBD2. J lost 2 bases, V lost 1 base, and 10 bases had no gene match. This CDR3 region has 18 residues. Germline values: CDR1 LGHNA, CDR2 YSLEER. The CDR3 DNA follows: TGCGCCAGCAGCCAAGCCGTCGGCGGGGGGTCTGCCTACAATGAGCAGTTCTTC. This codes for CASSQAVGGGSAYNEQFF.

The V and J genes are TRBV18 and TRBJ2-3, with TRBD2 identical over 8 bases. The CDR3 runs 17 residues. From germline, CDR1 is KGHSH and CDR2 LQKENI. V lost 2 bases and J lost 0; bases outside the gene matches: 7. CDR3 bases: TGTGCCAGCTCACCAGGCTCCGGGGGGGCCAGCACAGATACGCAGTATTTT. Translation gives CASSPGSGGASTDTQYF.

The CDR3 region is CASSFPGGLEGYTF. The CDR3 DNA follows: TGTGCCAGCAGCTTCCCAGGGGGATTAGAAGGCTACACCTTC. V is TRBV5-4 and J is TRBJ1-2, with 7 bases fitting TRBD1. J gave up 8 bases and V 2 bases, and 9 bases lay outside the gene matches. The CDR3 is 14 residues long. The germline V gene has CDR1 SGHNT and CDR2 YYREEE (reference sequence).

The gene calls are TRBV4-2 and TRBJ2-3; weak D call: TRBD2 (6 bases). V lost 0 bases, J lost 1 base, and 14 bases lay in between. Germline V gives CDR1 LGHNA, CDR2 YNFKEQ. There are 17 residues in the CDR3. The CDR3 is CASSQDGRGARTDTQYF. The CDR3 region has the DNA TGTGCCAGCAGCCAAGACGGTCGCGGGGCCCGCACAGATACGCAGTATTTT.